One sample yielded the 18 T cell receptor beta chains listed below, sequenced in a study of blood T cell repertoires in COVID-19. Profiling relied on immunoSEQ multiplex PCR, and the TCRdb table lists in-frame clones only, not all of them. The sample has 120,000 to 150,000 clones; about 87% are singletons. Sequences were obtained from peripheral blood. The receptors derive from a human donor in a cohort sampled during active COVID-19.

J is TRBJ2-3 and V is TRBV2; possibly TRBD2 for D (6 bases). This CDR3 has 15 amino acids. V was cut by 4 bases and J by 1 base, with 12 bases left in between. CDR1 and CDR2 (germline): SNHLY, FYNNEI. CDR3 protein: CASSGAGGGTDTQYF. The CDR3 DNA reads TGTGCCAGCAGTGGCGCCGGGGGTGGCACAGATACGCAGTATTTT.

This clone was seen more than once but under ten times. This sequence joins TRBV29-1 and TRBJ1-2; 7 bases agree with TRBD1. Per the germline V gene, CDR1 is SQVTM and CDR2 is ANQGSEA. The trim removed 1 base at V and 2 bases at J, leaving 7 bases unmatched. The CDR3 totals 15 residues. The CDR3: CSVEVEDRINYGYTF. In DNA form, the CDR3 reads TGCAGCGTTGAAGTCGAGGACAGGATCAACTATGGCTACACCTTC.

J is TRBJ1-1 and V is TRBV7-6; D is unresolved. There are 14 residues in the CDR3. V lost 2 bases and J lost 6, with 13 bases in between. CDR1 and CDR2 (germline): SGHVS, FNYEAQ. As DNA, the CDR3 is TGTGCCAGCAGCTTACGGGGTTCGACCGCTGAAGCTTTCTTT. This codes for CASSLRGSTAEAFF.

This clone appeared once. The CDR3 sequence: CASSPGLEVAEQYF. The CDR3, as DNA: TGTGCCAGCAGCCCCGGACTTGAAGTTGCCGAGCAGTACTTC. V gene TRBV27 combines with J gene TRBJ2-7; possible D gene TRBD2, 5 bases. Germline V CDR1 and CDR2: MNHEY, SMNVEV (reference sequence). Trimming removed 6 bases from V and 6 bases from J, with 18 bases in between. The CDR3 totals 14 residues.

The chain couples TRBV12-2 to TRBJ1-2; TRBD1 was called by the table and not checked on the DNA. TRBV12-2 corresponds to a pseudogene. The CDR3 has 15 residues. CDR3 region: CASRLAGTGGYGYTF. The CDR3 coding sequence is TGTGCAAGTCGCTTAGCGGGGACAGGGGGGTATGGCTACACCTTC.

V is TRBV28 and J is TRBJ1-5; 7 bases fit TRBD1. This CDR3 is 15 amino acids long. Germline values: CDR1 MDHEN, CDR2 SYDVKM. V was clipped by 6 bases and J by 2 bases; unmatched bases: 7. Written as DNA, the CDR3 is TGTGCCAGCAGGGGGGAAGGGGGCGGCAATCAGCCCCAGCATTTT. Translating gives CASRGEGGGNQPQHF.

The chain is built from TRBV27 and TRBJ1-6, with TRBD1 matching over 10 bases. The CDR3 is made up of 18 amino acids. The germline V gene has CDR1 MNHEY and CDR2 SMNVEV (reference sequence). V shed 2 bases, J shed 0 bases, and the junction held 4 bases outside the gene matches. The DNA of the CDR3 is TGTGCCAGCAGTTTAGGGACAGGGGAGATCTCCTATAATTCACCCCTCCACTTT. Protein sequence: CASSLGTGEISYNSPLHF.

The chain joins TRBV5-6 to TRBJ2-7, with 7 nucleotides matching TRBD1. The CDR3 is 15 amino acids. The V and J ends lost 2 bases and 3 bases, in that order; junction bases with no gene match: 8. Germline V lookup: CDR1 SGHDT, CDR2 YYEEEE. CDR3 DNA sequence: TGTGCCAGCAGCTTCAGTTGGACAGGATACTACGAGCAGTACTTC. Translated: CASSFSWTGYYEQYF.

The V and J genes are TRBV25-1 and TRBJ2-5; TRBD2 matches 7 bases. The CDR3 length is 16 residues. The junction had 10 bases not matched to a gene; V was cut back by 1 base and J by 5 bases. Germline assignment: CDR1 MGHDK and CDR2 SYGVNS. CDR3 coding DNA: TGTGCCAGCAGTGAATGGCACAGCGGGGCGGGGGAGACCCAGTACTTC. Its translation: CASSEWHSGAGETQYF.

This chain uses TRBV15 with TRBJ1-2, with 7 bases aligning to TRBD1. The CDR3 sequence is 16 residues long. Germline V gene lookup returns CDR1 LNHNV and CDR2 YYDKDF (reference sequence). The junction had 6 bases not matched to a gene; V was cut back by 0 bases and J by 2 bases. CDR3 in amino acids: CATSRDPQTGNYGYTF. The CDR3 DNA reads as TGTGCCACCAGCAGAGATCCCCAGACAGGGAACTATGGCTACACCTTC.

The chain is built from TRBV6-2 or TRBV6-3 and TRBJ2-7; D may be TRBD2 (5 bases). Germline V gene sequence: CDR1 MNHEY, CDR2 SVGEGT. V shed 4 bases and J shed 9 bases, with 19 bases lying between them. The CDR3 contains 14 residues. The chain's CDR3 is CASSSNHPLEGQYF. The CDR3 DNA is TGTGCCAGCAGTTCCAACCACCCGCTCGAGGGGCAGTACTTC.

V usage is TRBV12-5 and J usage is TRBJ2-3; D remains unclear. Trimming shortened V by 1 base and J by 5 bases, and 10 bases separated the two germline ends. Germline CDR1 and CDR2: LGHNT and FRNRAP. This CDR3 has 14 residues. The DNA of the CDR3 is TGTGCTAGTGGTTTGGGAGTGGTAGAAGATACGCAGTATTTT. Translation gives CASGLGVVEDTQYF.

This clone was recorded only once. The V and J genes are TRBV28 and TRBJ1-6; 8 bases are shared with TRBD1. Germline V CDR1 and CDR2: MDHEN, SYDVKM. The CDR3 spans 16 residues. V trimming: 3 bases; J trimming: 4 bases; junction bases outside the gene matches: 5. The CDR3, as DNA: TGTGCCAGCAGTTTTACAGGGGGAGGGTATAATTCACCCCTCCACTTT. Protein: CASSFTGGGYNSPLHF. Variable domain in full (rest from reference TRBV28 and TRBJ1-6): DVKVTQSSRYLVKRTGEKVFLECVQDMDHENMFWYRQDPGLGLRLIYFSYDVKMKEKGDIPEGYSVSREKKERFSLILESASTNQTSMYLCASSFTGGGYNSPLHFGNGTRLTVT.

The rearrangement joins TRBV15 to TRBJ1-5; D remains unclear. The germline V gene has CDR1 LNHNV and CDR2 YYDKDF (reference sequence). The CDR3 covers 12 residues. Between the trimmed V and J ends, which lost 1 base and 5 bases, there was a span of 3 bases. CDR3 protein: CATSRADQPQHF. Written as DNA, the CDR3 is TGTGCCACCAGCAGAGCGGATCAGCCCCAGCATTTT.

V usage is TRBV3-1 (or the pseudogene TRBV3-2) and J usage is TRBJ1-5; D gene unclear. This CDR3 comprises 14 residues. Germline V gives CDR1 LGHDT, CDR2 YNNKEL (reference sequence). The V gene lost 4 bases and the J gene lost 3 bases, with 10 bases spanning the gap. The CDR3 nucleotides are TGTGCCAGCAGCCCCGGACTGAACAATCAGCCCCAGCATTTT. It encodes CASSPGLNNQPQHF.

V is TRBV28 and J is TRBJ2-4; D gene uncertain. V was pared by 6 bases and J by 7 bases, with 10 bases between. The length of the CDR3 is 12 residues. Germline V gene sequence: CDR1 MDHEN, CDR2 SYDVKM. The CDR3 spells CASSQHGNIQYF. CDR3 in DNA: TGTGCCAGCAGCCAACACGGGAACATTCAGTACTTC.

The V gene is TRBV11-2, the J gene TRBJ2-7; 9 nucleotides align to TRBD1. The J segment lost 6 bases and the V segment lost 6 bases, leaving 6 bases of the junction unmatched. This CDR3 has 13 amino acids. Germline CDR1 and CDR2: SGHAT and FQNNGV. The CDR3 protein is CASRRGQGGEQYF. The CDR3 nucleotides read TGTGCCAGCAGACGGGGACAGGGCGGCGAGCAGTACTTC.

V gene TRBV28 combines with J gene TRBJ1-2; 7 bases align to TRBD1. CDR3 size: 13 residues. Germline loops: CDR1 MDHEN, CDR2 SYDVKM. The V and J ends lost 7 bases and 3 bases, in that order; junction bases with no gene match: 5. CDR3 DNA sequence: TGTGCCAGCAAGGTAACAGGGGACTATGGCTACACCTTC. This encodes CASKVTGDYGYTF.